This T cell receptor (beta chain) originates from a study of shared clonotypes between healthy human individuals. Study-level background: The study enrolled two women and a few men aged 18 to 49.

Study-level findings and limits: The diversity represented, both genetic and in exposure history, was limited by few donors.

As to this clone: The antigen is unknown.

In the original processing: ImmunoSEQ only sent back junction sequences with no quality scores, so filtering was done differently. This table comes from immunoSEQ multiplex PCR, and its TCRdb copy is limited to in-frame clones, with some not included. V, J and clone size were drawn from that table, and D and trimming were deduced from the DNA. The data contain about 490,000 clones, 76% of them singletons. This CDR3 has 16 amino acids. Trimming took 3 bases from V and 7 from J; bases not matched to a gene: 11. Germline-derived CDR1 and CDR2 are MNHNS and SASEGT. This rearrangement joins TRBV6-1 to TRBJ2-1, with 8 bases aligning to TRBD2. The origin of this receptor is a woman aged 40 to 50 in good health. Some clones in this sample may be carry-over from other donors' samples. Sequencing used PBMCs. The CDR3 is CASSDREREILNEQFF. The DNA of the CDR3 is TGTGCCAGCAGTGACCGGGAGCGGGAGATCCTGAATGAGCAGTTCTTC.